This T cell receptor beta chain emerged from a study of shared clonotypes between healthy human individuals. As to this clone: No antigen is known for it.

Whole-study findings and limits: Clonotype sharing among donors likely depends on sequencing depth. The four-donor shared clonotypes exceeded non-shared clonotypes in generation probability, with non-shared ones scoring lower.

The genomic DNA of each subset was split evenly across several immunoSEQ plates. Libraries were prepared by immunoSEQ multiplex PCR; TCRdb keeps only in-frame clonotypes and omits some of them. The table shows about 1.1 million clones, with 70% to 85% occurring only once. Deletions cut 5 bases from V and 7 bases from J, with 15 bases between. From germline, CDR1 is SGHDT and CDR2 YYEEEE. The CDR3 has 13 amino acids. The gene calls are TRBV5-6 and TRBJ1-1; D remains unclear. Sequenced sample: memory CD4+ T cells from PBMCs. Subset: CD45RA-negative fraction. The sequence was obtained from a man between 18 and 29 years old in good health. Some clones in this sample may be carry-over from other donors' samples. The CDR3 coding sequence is TGTGCCAGCAGTTATCGAGCGGGCATTGAAGCTTTCTTT. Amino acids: CASSYRAGIEAFF.